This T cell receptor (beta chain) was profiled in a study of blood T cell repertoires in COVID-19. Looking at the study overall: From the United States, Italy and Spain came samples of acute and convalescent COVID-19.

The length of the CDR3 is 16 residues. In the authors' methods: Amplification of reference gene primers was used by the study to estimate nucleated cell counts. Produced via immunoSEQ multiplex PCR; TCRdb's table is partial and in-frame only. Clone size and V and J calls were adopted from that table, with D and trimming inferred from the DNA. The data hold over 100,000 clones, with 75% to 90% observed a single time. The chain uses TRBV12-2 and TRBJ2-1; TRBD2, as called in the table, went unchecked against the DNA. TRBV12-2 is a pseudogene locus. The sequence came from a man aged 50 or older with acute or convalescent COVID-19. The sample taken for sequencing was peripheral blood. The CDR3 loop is CASRHRSQSSYNEQFF. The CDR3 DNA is TGTGCAAGTCGCCATCGGAGCCAGAGCTCCTACAATGAGCAGTTCTTC.